The clone carrying this T cell receptor (beta chain) was seen a handful of times. Antigen specificity is unknown. The record originates from a study of Graves' ophthalmopathy and Graves' hyperthyroidism. Whole-study results and caveats: In blood, most expanded thyroid clonotypes above 0.001 frequency were also detected.

Ophthalmopathy donors were characterized by moderate-to-severe activity, CAS of at least 3, NOSPECS of at least 4, and duration under 3 months. Patients were left out if they had other autoimmune diseases, uncontrolled infections, pregnancy or lactation. As the template, RNA transcripts were used to amplify TCR beta CDR3 regions. Scientists carried out first-round RT-PCR using HTBI primers and then a second-round multiplex PCR. One entry per CDR3 protein results from TCRdb running MiXCR on the multiplex PCR reads. The sample consists of almost 750,000 distinct CDR3 sequences, around 40% of them appearing once. CDR1 is SGHTA and CDR2 is FQGNSA in the germline V gene. This CDR3 is built from 17 residues. V was clipped by 1 base and J by 11 bases, with 23 bases between them.

The receptor was isolated from an adult man with Graves' ophthalmopathy. Sequencing was performed on peripheral blood. The chain carries TRBV7-2 and TRBJ1-4; a possible D gene is TRBD1 (5 bases). CDR3 protein: CASSLGVVGQGSGKLFF. The DNA of the CDR3 is TGTGCCAGCAGCTTAGGGGTCGTTGGGCAGGGATCGGGGAAACTGTTTTTT.